This TCR beta chain appears in the sequencing data of a study of glioma-infiltrating T cells (TCRdb year 2016). Broadly, across the study: The low-grade gliomas were WHO grade II oligodendrogliomas or astrocytomas, while the glioblastomas were WHO grade IV tumors sampled at initial diagnosis rather than at recurrent diagnosis. To measure divergence between tissue and blood T-cell populations, each tissue-infiltrating repertoire was compared with the peripheral blood repertoire of the same patient. Three low-grade glioma patients, roughly eight primary glioblastoma patients, and three non-glioma patients who contributed non-neoplastic brain tissue made up the paired cohort. Sequencing of TCR alpha- and beta-chain repertoires was performed on glioma tissue, on non-neoplastic brain tissue, and on matched peripheral blood mononuclear cells. The sequencing target for blood libraries was about 4.5- to 10-fold coverage of 950,000 to 1,000,000 peripheral T cells. Glioma patients received dexamethasone for six or fewer days before surgery. What the work shows at the level of the full study, not this receptor alone: Group comparisons rested on small numbers: three non-neoplastic, three low-grade glioma and under ten glioblastoma patients. Patients with low tissue-blood divergence were marked by a signature set of shared blood CDR3 motifs, and this signature set was depleted in highly divergent patients. In non-neoplastic patients, VJ-independent divergence between tissue and blood fell below expectation, whereas in all gliomas, and especially in low-grade gliomas, the divergence rose above expectation. Tissue and blood shared very few CDR3 sequences, a result attributed to high CDR3 diversity and limited sampling.

Surgical brain or tumor specimens were cryofrozen in liquid nitrogen immediately after resection, and peripheral blood cells were collected concurrently. This clonotype showed up many times. The specificity of this receptor is unknown. There are no base qualities to consult, and no much larger clone falls within one base. Per the germline V gene, MDHEN is the CDR1 and SYDVKM is the CDR2. V loses 5 bases, J loses 0 bases, and the germline ends lie 11 bases apart. The CDR3 spans 16 residues, from the cysteine through the phenylalanine. Left in the record is the CDR3 DNA by itself, 48 bases read in frame from the first base. TCR alpha and beta CDR3 regions were amplified with the iRepertoire nested amplicon-rescue multiplex PCR (arm-PCR) platform from RNA. For one-step reverse transcription and amplification, 100-400 ng of tissue mRNA or PBMC total RNA was used as input. Following bead purification, Illumina adapters were added through a secondary multiplex PCR, and the libraries were then gel-purified between 200 and 400 bp. Internal 6-nucleotide barcodes were carried by the libraries and were used for demultiplexing. Sequencing of libraries was performed on an Illumina MiSeq with 2x220 or 2x250 nucleotide paired-end reads. Regarding the original processing steps: Paired reads were merged with FLASH 1.2.11 and aligned to the GRCh37 human genome with BWA-MEM before extracting TRA and TRB reads. V and J assignment used an IMGT-derived reference of cassette sequences and CDR3 motifs that included pseudogenes. Three-frame translation of reads was performed, and productive CDR3s were defined as those with a C...FGXG motif and no stop codons. A clonotype was defined as a unique combination of a V-J cassette pair and a CDR3 amino acid sequence. Reads were filtered by Hamming distance, thresholded by each sample's sequence error rate in mapped regions. The public sequencing data were trimmed at Q25 with fastp and processed into clonotypes with MiXCR by TCRdb, which kept only in-frame beta chains. CDR3 protein sequences are deduplicated, and each keeps its most common genes and DNA. TCRdb, rather than the study authors, made the V and J calls. This sample has more than 300,000 distinct CDR3 sequences in its table, and roughly two fifths of those were observed once. The top ten clones comprise more than 10% of the sample.

Sequencing was performed on glioma tissue, nonneoplastic brain tissue, or PBMCs (not recorded which). The V and J segments used are TRBV28 and TRBJ2-6, with the D gene not confidently named. This receptor was identified in a human donor with low-grade glioma or glioblastoma, undergoing nonglioma brain surgery, or in good health (not recorded which). The DNA sequence is as follows: TGTGCCAGCAGTCGTGGATTCTTCTCTGGGGCCAACGTCCTGACTTTC. It translates as CASSRGFFSGANVLTF.